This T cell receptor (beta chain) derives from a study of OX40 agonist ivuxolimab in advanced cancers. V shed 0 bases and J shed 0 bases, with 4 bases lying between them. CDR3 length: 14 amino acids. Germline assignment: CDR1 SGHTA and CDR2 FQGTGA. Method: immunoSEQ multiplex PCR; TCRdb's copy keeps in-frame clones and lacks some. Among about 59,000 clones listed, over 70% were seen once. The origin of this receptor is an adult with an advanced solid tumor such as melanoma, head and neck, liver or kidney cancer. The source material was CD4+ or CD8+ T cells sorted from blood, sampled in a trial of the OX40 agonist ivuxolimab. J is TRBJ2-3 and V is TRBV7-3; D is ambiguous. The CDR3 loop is CASSLTTSTDTQYF. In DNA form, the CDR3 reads TGTGCCAGCAGCTTAACTACCAGCACAGATACGCAGTATTTT.